The entry below describes one TCR beta chain. What it binds is not known. The entry originates in a study of identical twins. Study-wide results and limits: Models, which agreed with sharing between unrelated individuals, nonetheless underestimated the out-of-frame TCR alpha sharing seen in monozygotic twins. Cross-sectional statistics, not tracking of the same donors, supported the conclusions.

V lost 4 bases, J lost 3 bases, and 6 bases stayed unmatched. This CDR3 has 15 amino acids. In every case, the donor was a healthy Caucasian. Each cDNA held unique molecular identifiers, and template switching gave it a universal primer site. Each CDR3 protein is one row after TCRdb ran MiXCR on the 5' RACE reads. Of hundreds of thousands of distinct CDR3 sequences listed, 8.6% are singletons. These data were also reused for a study on yellow fever vaccine responses in identical twins.

The TCR comes from a woman aged 18-29 years in good health. The chain combines TRBV12-3 or TRBV12-4 with TRBJ2-3; 8 bases align to TRBD1. The specimen sequenced was PBMCs. CDR3 coding DNA: TGTGCCAGCAGTTCACAGGGGGACGGGACAGATACGCAGTATTTT. Encoded protein: CASSSQGDGTDTQYF.